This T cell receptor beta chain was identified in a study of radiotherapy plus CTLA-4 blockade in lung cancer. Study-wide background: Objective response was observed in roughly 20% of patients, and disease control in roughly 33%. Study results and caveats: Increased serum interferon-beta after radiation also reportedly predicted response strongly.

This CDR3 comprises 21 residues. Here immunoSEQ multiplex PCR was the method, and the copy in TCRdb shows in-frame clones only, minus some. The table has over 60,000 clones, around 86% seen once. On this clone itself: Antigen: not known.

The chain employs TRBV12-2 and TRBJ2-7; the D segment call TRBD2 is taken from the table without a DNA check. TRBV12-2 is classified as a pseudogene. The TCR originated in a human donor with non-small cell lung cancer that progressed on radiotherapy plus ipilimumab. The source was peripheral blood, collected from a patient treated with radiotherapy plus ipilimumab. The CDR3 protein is CASRLAPRRLAGGLPVYEQYF. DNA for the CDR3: TGTGCAAGTCGCTTAGCGCCCCGAAGGCTAGCGGGAGGCTTGCCTGTCTACGAGCAGTACTTC.